This TCR beta chain was observed in a study of T cell responses to AZD1222 COVID-19 vaccine. The CDR3 sequence is 12 residues long. Germline V gives CDR1 MDHEN, CDR2 SYDVKM. V shed 2 bases and J 7 bases; nucleotides not matched to a gene: 1. Here immunoSEQ multiplex PCR was the method, and the copy in TCRdb shows in-frame clones only, minus some. The sample has roughly 130,000 clones, more than 70% seen once. The V and J genes are TRBV28 and TRBJ2-7; 8 bases map to TRBD2. The sequence was collected from an adult in good health. The sample consisted of peripheral blood, taken on day 0 of AZD1222 vaccination. The DNA of the CDR3 is TGTGCCAGCAGTTTAAAGCGGGAGGAGCAGTACTTC. This translates into CASSLKREEQYF. The full variable domain, its missing parts supplied by reference TRBV28 and TRBJ2-7, is DVKVTQSSRYLVKRTGEKVFLECVQDMDHENMFWYRQDPGLGLRLIYFSYDVKMKEKGDIPEGYSVSREKKERFSLILESASTNQTSMYLCASSLKREEQYFGPGTRLTVT.